In this sample, the clone carrying this TCR beta chain turned up many times. Its antigen remains unidentified. The source of the sample is a study of T cells in Graves' hyperthyroidism and ophthalmopathy. Study in general: Peripheral blood was acquired at first diagnosis, ahead of any therapy whatsoever. Study outcomes and limitations: The model anticipated ophthalmopathy a median about six months pre-onset.

The investigators amplified TCR beta CDR3 regions from RNA transcripts. The HTBI primer set served for first-round RT-PCR of the TCR CDR3. TCRdb analysed the multiplex PCR reads with MiXCR anew, one entry per CDR3 protein. The repertoire holds approximately 400,000 distinct CDR3 sequences, with around 25% as singletons. Reasons for excluding patients were uncontrolled infection, other autoimmune disease, pregnancy or lactation. The CDR3 spans 10 residues. CDR1 and CDR2 (germline): DFQATT, SNEGSKA (reference sequence). The V and J ends lost 7 bases and 5 bases respectively, with 8 bases between them. The chain combines TRBV20-1 with TRBJ2-5; perhaps TRBD2 as D (6 bases). Sample: blood. This sequence originates from a man in his fifties or sixties with Graves' hyperthyroidism. CDR3: CSDLAETQYF. The CDR3 DNA reads as TGCAGTGACCTAGCGGAGACCCAGTACTTC.